This paragraph reports one TCR beta chain. Profiling relied on immunoSEQ multiplex PCR, and the TCRdb table lists in-frame clones only, not all of them. This table holds 90,000 to 140,000 clones, about 93% found once. V was cut by 0 bases and J by 2 bases, with 11 bases left in between. CDR1 and CDR2 (germline): SGDLS, YYNGEE. The CDR3 covers 15 residues. This entry comes from a study of siplizumab effects on memory and regulatory T cells. This sequence was found in a human donor in good health. The specimen was CD4+ T cells sorted from blood. V usage is TRBV9 and J usage is TRBJ2-5; D is possibly TRBD2 (6 bases). The CDR3 spells CASSVGGVHQETQYF. The CDR3, as DNA: TGTGCCAGCAGCGTAGGGGGGGTCCATCAAGAGACCCAGTACTTC.